This T cell receptor beta chain appears in the sequencing data of a study of response to subunit inactivated influenza vaccine. TCRdb analysed the RT-PCR reads with MiXCR anew, one entry per CDR3 protein. The sample has 500,000 to 650,000 distinct CDR3 sequences, approximately 7.6% seen once. This CDR3 spans 13 amino acids. The V and J ends lost 7 bases and 0 bases respectively, with 10 bases between them. The chain has TRBV12-3 or TRBV12-4 and TRBJ2-7; tentative D call: TRBD1 (6 bases). Sample: PBMCs from blood, taken around 25 months after vaccination. This receptor was obtained from a man aged 50-75 years who received an inactivated influenza vaccine. For the CDR3, the DNA is TGTGCCAGCACCCAGGGGAACTCCTACGAGCAGTACTTC. It yields the protein CASTQGNSYEQYF.